Shown below are 21 T cell receptor beta chains from a single sample sequenced in a study of blood T cells in healthy people across ages. The second PCR ran 7 to 11 cycles with a sample-barcoded 5' primer and J-beta primers. TCRdb called the 5' RACE reads again in MiXCR, with one record for every CDR3 protein. Of 550,000 to 650,000 distinct CDR3 sequences listed, over 25% are singletons. Another study also made use of these data, one on T cells of mothers and their children.

Input material: blood. The receptors here all came from a boy aged 2 to 10 in good health.

V is TRBV29-1 and J is TRBJ2-5, with D unclear. This CDR3 region has 12 residues. Trimming took off 5 bases at V and 2 bases at J, with 9 bases between the two ends. Germline values: CDR1 SQVTM, CDR2 ANQGSEA. CDR3 loop: CSVYGTQETQYF. The CDR3 DNA reads as TGCAGCGTTTACGGCACTCAAGAGACCCAGTACTTC.

The chain couples TRBV5-4 to TRBJ2-7; the D gene is possibly TRBD2 (5 bases). The assigned J gene may be wrong: the sequence end matches TRBJ2-4 better. Germline V gene data show CDR1 as SGHNT and CDR2 as YYREEE (reference sequence). The CDR3 is 13 amino acids. CDR3 amino acids: CASSPLDTNIQYF. The CDR3 DNA reads as TGTGCCAGCAGCCCACTAGATACAAACATTCAGTACTTC.

A few counts support this clonotype. The chain has TRBV20-1 and TRBJ2-3; weak D call: TRBD2 (5 bases). The CDR3 loop spans 13 amino acids. Germline V gives CDR1 DFQATT, CDR2 SNEGSKA (reference sequence). V dropped 0 bases and J dropped 4 bases, with 8 bases sitting between them. The CDR3 reads CSAREGSADTQYF. For the CDR3, the DNA is TGCAGTGCTAGAGAGGGGAGTGCAGATACGCAGTATTTT.

The table lists this clonotype with a few counts. The V gene is TRBV5-5, the J gene TRBJ2-4; D gene unclear. The CDR3 sequence is 14 residues long. Germline-derived CDR1 and CDR2 are SGHKS and YYEKEE (reference sequence). The germline V and J ends were trimmed by 2 bases and 9 bases, with 15 bases remaining between them. CDR3: CASSLIPLNSIQYF. The CDR3 DNA reads TGTGCCAGCAGCTTAATACCCCTGAATAGCATTCAGTACTTC.

CDR3 bases: TGTGCCAGCAGAGGTTGGGCGTATGGACTAGCGGGGGGGCGTTCGAATGAGCAGTTCTTC. It specifies CASRGWAYGLAGGRSNEQFF. The chain is built from TRBV12-3 or TRBV12-4 and TRBJ2-1; 15 nucleotides align to TRBD2. With V trimmed by 6 bases and J by 7 bases, 19 bases remained unmatched. This CDR3 is built from 20 residues.

Concerning this clonotype: A much larger clone sits a single nucleotide away, making a read error possible. The chain carries TRBV7-9 and TRBJ1-2; D is unclear. V was cut by 11 bases and J by 7 bases, with 20 bases left in between. Germline CDR1 reads SEHNR; CDR2 reads FQNEAQ (reference sequence). The CDR3 consists of 13 residues. In DNA, the CDR3 is TGTGCCTTCCACGCTGGGCCGTTCCGTGGCTACACCTTC. It specifies CAFHAGPFRGYTF.

The rearrangement links TRBV15 to TRBJ2-3, with D possibly matching TRBD1 (5 bases). The CDR3 extends over 15 amino acids. Germline CDR1 is LNHNV and CDR2 is YYDKDF (reference sequence). V was trimmed by 5 bases and J by 0 bases, leaving 12 bases between them. The CDR3 bases are TGTGCCACCAGCGCGCAGGGTACTAGCACAGATACGCAGTATTTT. This gives the protein CATSAQGTSTDTQYF.

The chain is built from TRBV12-3 or TRBV12-4 and TRBJ2-5; D is unclear. The CDR3 has 13 residues. Trimming stripped 2 bases from V and 5 bases from J, with 9 bases between. CDR3 nucleotides: TGTGCCAGCAGTTTAAGGGTGGTTGAGACCCAGTACTTC. This codes for CASSLRVVETQYF.

The chain combines TRBV20-1 with TRBJ2-5, with 9 bases lining up with TRBD1. Germline V gene data show CDR1 as DFQATT and CDR2 as SNEGSKA (reference sequence). Unmatched junction bases numbered 7, after V lost 7 bases and J lost 1 base. The CDR3 loop spans 14 amino acids. CDR3 sequence reads: CSVEDRGLQETQYF. The CDR3 DNA reads as TGCAGTGTTGAGGACAGGGGACTCCAAGAGACCCAGTACTTC.

The gene calls are TRBV6-6 and TRBJ1-1, with a possible D match to TRBD1 (6 bases). Germline V gives CDR1 MNHNY, CDR2 SVGAGI (reference sequence). The CDR3 covers 15 residues. The germline V and J ends were trimmed by 8 bases and 2 bases, with 18 bases remaining between them. The CDR3 spells CASARGGIGNTEAFF. The CDR3 coding sequence is TGTGCCAGCGCCAGGGGAGGGATTGGAAACACTGAAGCTTTCTTT.

This chain connects TRBV10-3 to TRBJ2-3; 13 bases are shared with TRBD2. This CDR3 has 13 residues. Germline CDR1 is ENHRY and CDR2 is SYGVKD. V shed 6 bases, J shed 8 bases, and the junction held 2 bases outside the gene matches. As DNA, the CDR3 is TGTGCCATCAGGGGGACTAGCGGGATTACGCAGTATTTT. It specifies CAIRGTSGITQYF.

The chain carries TRBV9 and TRBJ2-7, with 9 bases identical to TRBD2. The trim removed 4 bases at V and 8 bases at J, leaving 13 bases unmatched. This CDR3 has 15 amino acids. Germline V lookup: CDR1 SGDLS, CDR2 YYNGEE. CDR3 DNA: TGTGCCAGCAGCCCAGTAGCGGGAGCATGGGGCAAGCAGTACTTC. Encoded protein: CASSPVAGAWGKQYF.

The chain employs TRBV4-2 and TRBJ1-4; 11 bases agree with TRBD1. Trimming cost V 5 bases and J 7 bases; bases outside gene matches: 12. In germline, CDR1 is LGHNA, CDR2 YNFKEQ. The CDR3 has 17 residues. The CDR3 coding sequence is TGTGCCAGCAGCTCGCGACTCCGGACAGGGGGCGTTGAAAAACTGTTTTTT. It specifies CASSSRLRTGGVEKLFF.

The rearrangement uses TRBV7-9 and TRBJ1-1; no definite D call. The germline gives CDR1 SEHNR, CDR2 FQNEAQ (reference sequence). V was trimmed by 8 bases and J by 5 bases, leaving 18 bases between them. The CDR3 sequence is 14 residues long. The CDR3 spells CASRAVQIKTEAFF. In nucleotides, the CDR3 is TGTGCCAGCCGAGCAGTCCAGATTAAGACTGAAGCTTTCTTT. Drawing the rest from reference TRBV7-9 and TRBJ1-1, the complete variable domain is DTGVSQNPRHKITKRGQNVTFRCDPISEHNRLYWYRQTLGQGPEFLTYFQNEAQLEKSRLLSDRFSAERPKGSFSTLEIQRTEQGDSAMYLCASRAVQIKTEAFFGQGTRLTVV.

The chain couples TRBV7-8 to TRBJ1-4, with 10 bases aligning to TRBD1. Germline CDR1 is SGHVS and CDR2 is FQNEAQ. This CDR3 is built from 15 residues. The J segment lost 7 bases and the V segment lost 5 bases, leaving 7 bases of the junction unmatched. The CDR3 spells CASSPRRQGAEKLFF. In DNA, the CDR3 is TGTGCCAGCAGCCCACGTAGACAGGGGGCTGAAAAACTGTTTTTT. Complete variable domain (other parts from reference TRBV7-8 and TRBJ1-4): GAGVSQSPRYKVAKRGQDVALRCDPISGHVSLFWYQQALGQGPEFLTYFQNEAQLDKSGLPSDRFFAERPEGSVSTLKIQRTQQEDSAVYLCASSPRRQGAEKLFFGSGTQLSVL.

The CDR3 DNA is TGCAGCGTTGGATTCATAGCGGCAAGCTCCTACGAGCAGTACTTC. Translated, it gives CSVGFIAASSYEQYF. This chain links TRBV29-1 with TRBJ2-5, with D tentatively TRBD2 (6 bases). The J call may not be correct, given that the DNA end is closer to TRBJ2-7. There are 15 residues in the CDR3. Germline V gene sequence: CDR1 SQVTM, CDR2 ANQGSEA.

The chain recombines TRBV19 with TRBJ2-4; the D gene is possibly TRBD1 (8 bases). Germline CDR1 and CDR2: LNHDA and SQIVND (reference sequence). The V end was cut by 4 bases, the J end by 8 bases, with 18 bases between. This CDR3 has 15 amino acids. CDR3 sequence (DNA): TGTGCCAGTAGTACCCCAGGACAGGGAGGGTACATTCAGTACTTC. This translates into CASSTPGQGGYIQYF.

This clonotype turned up a few times. An end of the junction differs from the germline gene, which may be a read error. V usage is TRBV29-1 and J usage is TRBJ2-7; 8 bases map to TRBD1. CDR3 length: 14 residues. Germline V gene sequence: CDR1 SQVTM, CDR2 ANQGSEA. The CDR3 region is CGVEAPTGAYEQYF. CDR3 nucleotides: TGCGGCGTTGAAGCCCCGACAGGGGCCTACGAGCAGTACTTC.

The rearrangement links TRBV7-2 to TRBJ2-5, with D possibly being TRBD2 (7 bases). V shed 2 bases and J shed 5 bases, with 15 bases lying between them. Germline lookup yields CDR1 SGHTA and CDR2 FQGNSA. CDR3 length equals 15 residues. CDR3: CASSLRGEGVETQYF. The CDR3 region has the DNA TGTGCCAGCAGCTTAAGGGGGGAGGGAGTCGAGACCCAGTACTTC.

The table lists this clonotype with a few counts. J is TRBJ2-6 and V is TRBV7-9; TRBD2 matches 14 bases. The germline V gene encodes CDR1 SEHNR and CDR2 FQNEAQ (reference sequence). V shed 6 bases and J 2 bases; nucleotides not matched to a gene: 12. CDR3 length: 20 amino acids. CDR3 nucleotide sequence: TGTGCCAGCAGACCGACTAGCGGGAGGGCCAGAGTTCCTGGGGCCAACGTCCTGACTTTC. Translating gives CASRPTSGRARVPGANVLTF.

The rearrangement joins TRBV9 to TRBJ2-7; no reliable D call. The CDR3 spans 14 residues. The V and J ends lost 0 bases and 1 base respectively, with 8 bases between them. CDR1 is SGDLS and CDR2 is YYNGEE in the germline V gene. DNA of the CDR3: TGTGCCAGCAGCGTAGAGGCAGGATCCTACGAGCAGTACTTC. Protein sequence: CASSVEAGSYEQYF.